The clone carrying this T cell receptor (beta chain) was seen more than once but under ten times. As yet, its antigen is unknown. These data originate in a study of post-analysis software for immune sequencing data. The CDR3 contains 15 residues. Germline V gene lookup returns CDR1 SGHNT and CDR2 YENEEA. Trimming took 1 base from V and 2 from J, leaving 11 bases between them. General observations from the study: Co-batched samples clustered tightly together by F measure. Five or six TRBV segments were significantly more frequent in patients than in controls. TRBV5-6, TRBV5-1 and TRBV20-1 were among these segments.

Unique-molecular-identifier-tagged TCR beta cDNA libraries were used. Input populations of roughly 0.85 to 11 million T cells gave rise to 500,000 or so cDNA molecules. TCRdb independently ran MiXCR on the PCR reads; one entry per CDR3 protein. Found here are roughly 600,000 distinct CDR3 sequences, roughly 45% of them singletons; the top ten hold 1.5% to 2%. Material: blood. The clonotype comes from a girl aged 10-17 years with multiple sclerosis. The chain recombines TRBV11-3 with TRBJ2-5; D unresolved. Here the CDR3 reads CASSLGRANQETQYF. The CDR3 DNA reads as TGTGCCAGCAGCTTAGGCCGGGCCAATCAAGAGACCCAGTACTTC.